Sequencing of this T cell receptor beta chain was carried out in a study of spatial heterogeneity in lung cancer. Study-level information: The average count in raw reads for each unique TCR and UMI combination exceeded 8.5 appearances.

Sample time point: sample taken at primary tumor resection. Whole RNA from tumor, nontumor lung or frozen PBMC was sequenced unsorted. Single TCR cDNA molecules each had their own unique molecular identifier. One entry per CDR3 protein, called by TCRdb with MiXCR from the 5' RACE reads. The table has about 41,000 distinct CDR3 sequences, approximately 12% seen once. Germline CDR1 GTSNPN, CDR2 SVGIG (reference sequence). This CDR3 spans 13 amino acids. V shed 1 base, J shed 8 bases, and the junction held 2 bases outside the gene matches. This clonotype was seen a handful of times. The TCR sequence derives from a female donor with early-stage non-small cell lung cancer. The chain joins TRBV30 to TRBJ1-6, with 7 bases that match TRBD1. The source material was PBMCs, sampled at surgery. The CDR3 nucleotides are TGTGCCTGGAGTGACCAGGGGGATTCACCCCTCCACTTT. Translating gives CAWSDQGDSPLHF.